The source of this T cell receptor (beta chain) is a study of shared clonotypes between healthy human individuals (TCRdb year 2020). Regarding the complete study: The cohort included three men and a couple of women between 18 and 49 years of age. Per donor, leukapheresis produced somewhere between about 0.94 and 10 billion PBMCs. To increase sequencing depth and limit assay-specific biases, TCR repertoire library preparation and sequencing were carried out by different laboratories using diverse techniques. For each donor, CD4 naive and CD4 memory were each run on three plates, CD8 naive on two plates, and CD8 memory on one plate. To estimate repertoire size and how much clonotypes are shared between individuals, the study performed deep sequencing of blood TCR repertoires from roughly five healthy adults.

Healthy HIV-negative adults with no recently reported acute infections or vaccinations were included as donors. Only Caucasian adults living in Nashville, Tennessee, USA were represented among the donors. CD4+ T cells were enriched through magnetic negative selection, after which naive cells were positively selected on CD45RA and the remaining negative fraction served as the memory subset. Blood was obtained by leukapheresis, after which PBMCs were separated by Ficoll-Histopaque density gradient centrifugation and cryopreserved in liquid nitrogen vapor phase. Analytical flow cytometry was used to check the purity and quantity of each magnetically sorted T cell population. Each sorted fraction had its genomic DNA isolated and then quantified by UV absorbance on a Nanodrop 2000c. Using the deep immunoSEQ assay, TCR CDR3 regions were amplified from genomic DNA by multiplex PCR. Genomic DNA extracted from each cell subset was distributed evenly over all wells of several immunoSEQ 96-well plates, and each plate served as one replicate. For sorted subsets, each replicate PCR was loaded with 200 ng genomic DNA, equivalent to 30,000 or so T cell genomes. Purified libraries were measured with a Qubit 3.0 fluorometer, size-checked on a Bioanalyzer 2100, and measured again with the KAPA Library Quantification kit. Each immunoSEQ 96-well plate was sequenced on its own single-read 150-cycle Illumina NextSeq 550 flow cell. The original methods were these. Because only junctional sequences without quality scores were contained in the immunoSEQ output, filtering matching that applied to full-length reads could not be performed. To assign V/J genes and CDR3, sequences were annotated against IMGT germline references using PyIR, a Python wrapper for IgBLAST v1.9. Reads with weak V/J assignments (E-value above 1e-6), missing CDR3, stop codons, out-of-frame junctions, or ambiguous translated residues were removed. V3J clonotypes were defined by identical inferred V gene, J gene, and CDR3 amino acid sequence. Percentage overlap between repertoires was calculated by dividing the number of shared unique clonotypes by the size of the smaller repertoire. Repertoire richness was assessed with RTK rarefaction, the Chao1 estimator, and Recon v2.1 estimates of unobserved clonotypes. OLGA was used to compute generation probabilities for all TCRbeta clonotypes that the gDNA method yielded from a handful of donors. TCRdb holds this immuneACCESS table with in-frame rearrangements only. Some clones are missing; in checked studies, unresolved V genes explain under half, and the rest has no known cause. For V, J and clone size, that table is used; D and trimming come from the DNA. The sample table shows approximately 2.5 million clones, and around nine tenths are seen once. The biggest ten clones account for around 0.15% of the sample.

As regards this clone: The antigen it binds to is not known. Per-nucleotide qualities are absent, and no much larger clonotype sits a single base away.

For CDR1 and CDR2, the germline V gene lists ENHRY and SYGVKD. Relative to germline, V is 5 bases shorter and J is 0 bases shorter, with 8 bases between their ends. The CDR3 goes from the cysteine to the phenylalanine over 14 residues. The DNA shown is the 42-base CDR3, in frame from base 1. Study-wide findings and limitations: Pairwise subsampling led to the expectation that sequencing depth would affect the degree of clonotype sharing among donors. Because the study included a small number of donors, the genetic and exposure-history diversity represented was limited. Naive subsets generally had larger estimated clonotype richness than memory subsets did. Higher generation probabilities were observed for clonotypes shared by all four sorted-subset donors than for non-shared clonotypes. Across a handful of donors, around 5.4% of naive CD4, approximately 3.5% of naive CD8, approximately 2.5% of memory CD4, and about 0.44% of memory CD8 clonotypes were shared. Even with the large sequencing depth, rarefaction of the sorted-subset datasets indicated that sequencing was incomplete. Sampling was limited to blood, and TCR repertoires in tissue likely differ from TCR repertoires in blood.

The rearranged chain carries TRBV10-3 and TRBJ1-5; the D gene is perhaps TRBD1, from 5 matching bases. Sequenced material: naive CD4+ T cells sorted from blood. The cell subset or site label on this specimen signifies: CD45RA+ positively selected. The TCR was taken from a man aged 18 to 29 in good health. The sequence in DNA is TGTGCCATCAGTCCACAGGATAGCAATCAGCCCCAGCATTTT. This codes for CAISPQDSNQPQHF.